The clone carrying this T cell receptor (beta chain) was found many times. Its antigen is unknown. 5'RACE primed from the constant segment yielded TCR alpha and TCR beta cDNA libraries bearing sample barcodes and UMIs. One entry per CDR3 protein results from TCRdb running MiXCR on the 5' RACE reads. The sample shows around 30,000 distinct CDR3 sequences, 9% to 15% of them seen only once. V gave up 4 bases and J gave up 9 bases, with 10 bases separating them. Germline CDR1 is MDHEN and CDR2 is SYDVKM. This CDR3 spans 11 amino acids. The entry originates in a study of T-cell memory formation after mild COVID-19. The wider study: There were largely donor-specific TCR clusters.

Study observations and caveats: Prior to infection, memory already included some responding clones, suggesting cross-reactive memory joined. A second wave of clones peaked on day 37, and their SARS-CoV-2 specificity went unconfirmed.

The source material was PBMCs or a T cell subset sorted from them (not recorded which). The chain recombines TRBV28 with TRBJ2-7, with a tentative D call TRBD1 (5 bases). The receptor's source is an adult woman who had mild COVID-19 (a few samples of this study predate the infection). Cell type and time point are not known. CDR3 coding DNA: TGTGCCAGCAGTTCGGACATCAGGCAGTACTTC. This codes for CASSSDIRQYF.